This T cell receptor (beta chain) was sequenced during a study of cytomegalovirus exposure and HLA in healthy donors. The CDR3 is 19 amino acids. V lost 4 bases to trimming and J lost 0 bases; unmatched junction nucleotides: 10. Germline CDR1 SGHDN, CDR2 FVKESK. This clone was found a few times. It was with 60 Vbeta and 13 Jbeta primers that the PCR ran. Repertoires were generated with immunoSEQ multiplex PCR, while TCRdb's copy carries only in-frame clones and drops some. This sample yields under 150,000 clones, of which 70% to 80% are seen a single time; 4.9% belongs to the top ten. This chain connects TRBV14 to TRBJ2-6, with 9 bases that match TRBD1. Sample: PBMCs. This TCR was recovered from a woman aged 50 to 60 in good health and CMV-seronegative. The CDR3 sequence is CASSRTGQGRDSGANVLTF. Here the CDR3 DNA reads TGTGCCAGCAGCCGTACCGGACAGGGGCGGGACTCTGGGGCCAACGTCCTGACTTTC.